This entry lists 14 T cell receptor beta chains sequenced from one sample in a study of blood T cell repertoires in COVID-19 (dated by TCRdb to the early 2020s). Receptor amplification or capture employed the immunoSEQ multiplex PCR assay. The table comes from immuneACCESS by way of TCRdb, which keeps in-frame sequences with V and J called. Part of the clones is missing from these tables; in studies checked, under half for an unresolved V gene and the rest for unknown reasons. The sample yields around 300,000 clones; 75% to 90% were counted once. The ten largest clones represent about 6% of the sample. The sequencing sample was made of peripheral blood. These receptors came from a woman between 45 and 65 years old with COVID-19, enrolled during active disease.

Regarding this clone: The sample holds other DNA sequences that translate to the same CDR3. The rearrangement uses TRBV30 and TRBJ2-1; TRBD1 is a possible D gene (6 bases). CDR1 is GTSNPN, CDR2 SVGIG, per germline (reference sequence). The CDR3 runs to 15 residues. V shed 0 bases and J shed 7 bases, with 16 bases lying between them. CDR3 nucleotides: TGTGCCTGGAGTGTAAGGGCAGGGGCAGGGAATGAGCAGTTCTTC. Translating it yields CAWSVRAGAGNEQFF.

The chain has TRBV5-1 and TRBJ1-2, with D tentatively TRBD1 (5 bases). In germline, CDR1 is SGHRS, CDR2 YFSETQ. This CDR3 is built from 15 residues. Trimming cost V 0 bases and J 0 bases, with 9 bases left between them. In DNA form, the CDR3 reads TGCGCCAGCAGCTTGGACAGGTTCGCTAACTATGGCTACACCTTC. This gives the protein CASSLDRFANYGYTF.

This clone was seen only once. This chain uses TRBV6-5 with TRBJ2-7, with D perhaps matching TRBD2 (6 bases). This CDR3 is 16 amino acids long. V was pared by 0 bases and J by 6 bases, with 18 bases between. Looked up from germline, CDR1 is MNHEY and CDR2 is SVGAGI. Written as DNA, the CDR3 is TGTGCCAGCAGTTACTCGGGCGGGATGGCGGTGAGCGAGCAGTACTTC. The encoded protein is CASSYSGGMAVSEQYF.

The V and J genes are TRBV7-2 and TRBJ1-1; D perhaps matches TRBD1 (5 bases). With 2 bases removed from V and 2 bases from J, the gap between germline ends came to 15 bases. The CDR3 extends over 16 amino acids. Germline CDR1 and CDR2: SGHTA and FQGNSA. CDR3 sequence: CASSLSQGWANTEAFF. As DNA, the CDR3 is TGTGCCAGCAGCTTAAGCCAGGGCTGGGCAAACACTGAAGCTTTCTTT.

The J gene is TRBJ1-1, the V gene TRBV6-4; D is possibly TRBD1 (5 bases). The germline gives CDR1 MRHNA, CDR2 SNTAGT. This CDR3 contains 14 residues. V shed 4 bases and J shed 1 base, with 10 bases lying between them. The CDR3 loop reads CASSADSRNTEAFF. In DNA form, the CDR3 reads TGTGCCAGCAGTGCCGACAGTAGGAACACTGAAGCTTTCTTT.

V is TRBV5-1 and J is TRBJ2-3, with 8 positions matching TRBD2. This CDR3 spans 16 amino acids. CDR1 is SGHRS, CDR2 YFSETQ, per germline. The J segment lost 2 bases and the V segment lost 1 base, leaving 6 bases of the junction unmatched. Here the CDR3 DNA reads TGCGCCAGCAGCTTGACTAGCGGACAACACACAGATACGCAGTATTTT. Translation: CASSLTSGQHTDTQYF.

In the case of this clone: Other DNA sequences in this specimen translate into the identical CDR3. The chain joins TRBV4-3 to TRBJ2-7; 11 nucleotides match TRBD2. The CDR3 has 15 amino acids. V lost 1 base, J lost 3 bases, and 2 bases stayed unmatched. Germline loops: CDR1 LGHNA, CDR2 YSLEER. In nucleotides, the CDR3 is TGCGCCAGCAGCCAAGGGACTAGCGGGTTCTACGAGCAGTACTTC. Translated: CASSQGTSGFYEQYF.

The CDR3 sequence is CASSSRDWDNEQFF. CDR3 DNA sequence: TGTGCCAGTAGTTCGCGGGACTGGGACAATGAGCAGTTCTTC. The chain joins TRBV19 to TRBJ2-1; the D gene is possibly TRBD2 (6 bases). V was pared by 5 bases and J by 5 bases, with 13 bases between. This CDR3 has 14 amino acids. CDR1 LNHDA and CDR2 SQIVND come from the germline V gene (reference sequence).

The V gene is TRBV4-2, the J gene TRBJ1-4; D is perhaps TRBD1 (5 bases). This CDR3 has 18 residues. Per the germline V gene, CDR1 is LGHNA and CDR2 is YNFKEQ. The V end lost 0 bases, the J end lost 0 bases, and 14 bases lay between the germline ends. The CDR3 DNA is TGTGCCAGCAGCCAAGAGCTTTTATGGGGGGCAACTAATGAAAAACTGTTTTTT. It is translated as CASSQELLWGATNEKLFF.

The V and J genes are TRBV6-5 and TRBJ2-3; no firm D call. With 0 bases removed from V and 6 bases from J, the gap between germline ends came to 10 bases. The germline V gene has CDR1 MNHEY and CDR2 SVGAGI. The CDR3 loop spans 14 amino acids. CDR3 DNA sequence: TGTGCCAGCAGTTACTCGCGCCTCTCGGATACGCAGTATTTT. It yields the protein CASSYSRLSDTQYF.

V is TRBV24-1 and J is TRBJ2-3; D is unresolved. Trimming shortened V by 3 bases and J by 0 bases, and 9 bases separated the two germline ends. Germline CDR1 KGHDR, CDR2 SFDVKD. The CDR3 loop spans 15 amino acids. The CDR3 coding sequence is TGTGCCACCAGTGATCCAGGCTCGAGCACAGATACGCAGTATTTT. It codes for CATSDPGSSTDTQYF.

This sequence joins TRBV19 and TRBJ2-2; tentatively, D is TRBD1 (6 bases). The germline V and J ends were trimmed by 6 bases and 4 bases, with 18 bases remaining between them. CDR1 LNHDA and CDR2 SQIVND come from the germline V gene (reference sequence). The CDR3 is 16 amino acids. CDR3 nucleotide sequence: TGTGCCAGTAGGATTCCCGGGACACCCTCCACCGGGGAGCTGTTTTTT. The encoded protein is CASRIPGTPSTGELFF.

The chain combines TRBV4-1 with TRBJ2-5; perhaps TRBD1 as D (6 bases). CDR1 and CDR2 (germline): MGHRA, YSYEKL. V was clipped by 1 base and J by 5 bases, with 17 bases between them. The CDR3 has 16 amino acids. This chain's CDR3 is CASSQVNRVGVETQYF. DNA of the CDR3: TGCGCCAGCAGCCAAGTCAACAGGGTCGGAGTCGAGACCCAGTACTTC.

The V gene is TRBV10-3, the J gene TRBJ2-1, with 8 bases matching TRBD2. Germline V gene lookup returns CDR1 ENHRY and CDR2 SYGVKD. V shed 5 bases, J shed 6 bases, and the junction held 6 bases outside the gene matches. This CDR3 is built from 14 residues. The chain's CDR3 is CAISQRGGINEQFF. CDR3 bases: TGTGCCATCAGTCAGCGCGGGGGGATCAATGAGCAGTTCTTC.